This TCR beta chain is drawn from a study of blood T cell repertoires in COVID-19. Looking at the study overall: COVID-19 samples, acute and convalescent, were from the United States, Italy and Spain. From T cells, B-cell-depleted T cells, or PBMCs came the material, which was cDNA or gDNA.

This clone is a singleton in its sample. While infection was still active, Seattle patients were enrolled and then followed longitudinally. Authors' analysis steps: Researchers report that nucleated cell counts were estimated from reference gene primer amplification. Using immunoSEQ multiplex PCR, the repertoire was profiled, and TCRdb retains in-frame clones only, with some absent. That table supplies the V and J calls and clone size; D and trimming were determined from the DNA. The data contain more than 80,000 clones, roughly four fifths of them seen just once; the ten biggest clones take up 6% to 6.5%. Germline CDR1 LNHDA, CDR2 SQIVND (reference sequence). The CDR3 length is 13 residues. The V and J ends lost 5 bases and 3 bases respectively, with 11 bases between them.

This chain uses TRBV19 with TRBJ2-7; tentatively, D is TRBD2 (5 bases). The specimen sequenced was peripheral blood. The source is an elderly man with COVID-19, enrolled during active disease. The CDR3 region is CASSPGGGYEQYF. The CDR3 DNA follows: TGTGCCAGTAGTCCCGGCGGAGGCTACGAGCAGTACTTC.